The rows below give T cell receptor beta chains drawn from one sample of a study of CD8 T cells in ankylosing spondylitis. Using its own MiXCR run on the 5' RACE reads, TCRdb lists one record per CDR3 protein. The repertoire includes 150,000 to 200,000 distinct CDR3 sequences, more than 9% of them detected once, and about 29% sits in the top ten. The sample consisted of blood, either unsorted or a sorted T cell fraction (not recorded which). All receptors come from a male donor with ankylosing spondylitis or in good health (not recorded which). The CDR3 runs from the conserved cysteine through the conserved F or W. A D gene is named only where the DNA matches it firmly. Size values are once, few and many counts, or a class for expanded clones, and some rows have none.

J | V | D | size | CDR3 | DNA
TRBJ2-1 | TRBV3-1 | . | many | CASSHGTRDNEQFF | TGTGCCAGCAGCCATGGGACAAGAGACAATGAGCAGTTCTTC
TRBJ2-7 | TRBV12-3/TRBV12-4 | . | many | CASSVLQGPYEQYF | TGTGCCAGCAGCGTGTTACAGGGTCCCTACGAGCAGTACTTC
TRBJ2-5 | TRBV24-1 | . | many | CATADAGKETQYF | TGTGCCACCGCCGATGCGGGAAAAGAGACCCAGTACTTC
TRBJ1-1 | TRBV7-8 | . | many | CASSTGADYTEAFF | TGTGCCAGCAGCACCGGGGCAGATTACACTGAAGCTTTCTTT
TRBJ2-2 | TRBV6-1 | . | many | CASSRGVKTGELFF | TGTGCCAGCAGTAGGGGGGTAAAAACCGGGGAGCTGTTTTTT
TRBJ2-7 | TRBV6-2/TRBV6-3 | . | many | CASSYSILQGTPYEQYF | TGTGCCAGCAGTTACTCGATCTTGCAGGGAACGCCCTACGAGCAGTACTTC
TRBJ2-2 | TRBV5-1 | TRBD1 | many | CASSSAGTGDTGELFF | TGCGCCAGCAGCTCCGCCGGGACAGGGGACACCGGGGAGCTGTTTTTT
TRBJ2-7 | TRBV10-1 | . | many | CASSVELPVDKQYF | TGCGCCAGCAGTGTGGAACTACCGGTCGACAAGCAGTACTTC
TRBJ2-3 | TRBV10-1 | TRBD1 | many | CASSESTGGTDTQYF | TGCGCCAGCAGTGAGTCTACAGGGGGGACAGATACGCAGTATTTT
TRBJ2-3 | TRBV7-8 | . | many | CASSLEGQTDTQYF | TGTGCCAGCAGCTTGGAGGGACAGACAGATACGCAGTATTTT
TRBJ1-4 | TRBV18 | . | many | CASSAVVGTGLKEKLFF | TGTGCCAGCTCAGCCGTGGTAGGAACAGGCCTGAAAGAAAAACTGTTTTTT
TRBJ2-1 | TRBV11-2 | TRBD2 | few | CASSSLTSGGYNEQFF | TGTGCCAGCAGTTCTCTAACTAGCGGGGGCTACAATGAGCAGTTCTTC
TRBJ2-1 | TRBV27 | TRBD2 | many | CASTQTSGRALWHNEQFF | TGTGCCAGCACCCAAACTAGCGGGAGGGCCTTATGGCACAATGAGCAGTTCTTC
TRBJ2-3 | TRBV6-2/TRBV6-3 | . | few | CASSYDSLARPNTDTQYF | TGTGCCAGCAGTTACGATAGTCTAGCACGGCCTAACACAGATACGCAGTATTTT
TRBJ2-7 | TRBV10-2 | TRBD1 | many | CASRGTGPYEQYF | TGCGCCAGCAGAGGGACAGGTCCCTACGAGCAGTACTTC
TRBJ2-3 | TRBV5-1 | TRBD2 | . | CASSLARRVAGGPADTQYF | TGCGCCAGCAGCTTGGCCCGTAGGGTAGCGGGAGGGCCCGCAGATACGCAGTATTTT
TRBJ1-1 | TRBV5-6 | . | . | CASSDFGDARDTEAFF | TGTGCCAGCAGCGACTTTGGGGACGCCAGGGACACTGAAGCTTTCTTT
TRBJ1-3 | TRBV29-1 | . | many | CSVLQVSGNTIYF | TGCAGCGTCCTACAGGTCTCTGGAAACACCATATATTTT
TRBJ2-7 | TRBV29-1 | . | few | CSVGLVRHEQYF | TGCAGCGTGGGGTTAGTTCGCCACGAGCAGTACTTC
TRBJ1-5 | TRBV3-1 | TRBD1 | few | CASSQDDTGGNQPQHF | TGTGCCAGCAGCCAAGATGATACAGGGGGCAATCAGCCCCAGCATTTT
TRBJ2-5 | TRBV12-3/TRBV12-4 | TRBD2 | few | CASSRLAGEQETQYF | TGTGCCAGCAGTCGACTAGCGGGGGAACAAGAGACCCAGTACTTC
TRBJ2-4 | TRBV5-1 | . | many | CASSLSIAKNIQYF | TGCGCCAGCAGCTTGTCCATAGCCAAAAACATTCAGTACTTC
TRBJ2-3 | TRBV6-5 | TRBD1 | many | CASSYDRDPSTDTQYF | TGTGCCAGCAGCTATGACAGGGACCCTAGCACAGATACGCAGTATTTT
TRBJ2-1 | TRBV7-8 | TRBD1 | few | CASSLAPWDRGYNEQFF | TGTGCCAGCAGCCTCGCTCCCTGGGACAGGGGCTACAATGAGCAGTTCTTC
TRBJ2-1 | TRBV12-5 | TRBD2 | many | CASGLGLAEYNEQFF | TGTGCTAGTGGTTTGGGACTAGCGGAATACAATGAGCAGTTCTTC
TRBJ2-1 | TRBV5-1 | TRBD2 | many | CASSRGLAGGLSYNEQFF | TGCGCCAGCAGCAGGGGACTAGCGGGAGGGCTTTCCTACAATGAGCAGTTCTTC
TRBJ1-3 | TRBV5-4 | . | many | CASSAGVGNTIYF | TGTGCCAGCAGCGCAGGGGTTGGAAACACCATATATTTT
TRBJ2-2 | TRBV5-1 | . | few | CASSSSPTNTGELFF | TGCGCCAGCAGCTCAAGCCCCACGAACACCGGGGAGCTGTTTTTT
TRBJ2-3 | TRBV4-3 | . | few | CASSQEGSDTQYF | TGCGCCAGCAGCCAAGAGGGGTCAGATACGCAGTATTTT
TRBJ2-1 | TRBV5-5 | TRBD2 | . | CASSLSGGAHNEQFF | TGTGCCAGCAGCTTAAGCGGGGGGGCTCACAATGAGCAGTTCTTC
TRBJ2-7 | TRBV2 | . | many | CASSEDGNYEQYF | TGTGCCAGCAGTGAAGACGGGAACTACGAGCAGTACTTC
TRBJ2-2 | TRBV6-1 | . | few | CASSEARALTGELFF | TGTGCCAGCAGTGAAGCTCGGGCTCTAACCGGGGAGCTGTTTTTT
TRBJ2-5 | TRBV12-3/TRBV12-4 | . | many | CASRWGTETQYF | TGTGCCAGCAGGTGGGGGACAGAGACCCAGTACTTC
TRBJ2-1 | TRBV20-1 | . | many | CSASSGIDNEQFF | TGCAGTGCTAGTTCCGGGATTGACAATGAGCAGTTCTTC
TRBJ1-4 | TRBV6-5 | . | . | CASSYRGLSEKLFF | TGTGCCAGCAGTTACAGGGGTTTATCTGAAAAACTGTTTTTT
TRBJ2-2 | TRBV15 | TRBD2 | many | CATSKEMAGGPNGELFF | TGTGCCACCAGTAAAGAAATGGCGGGAGGGCCTAACGGGGAGCTGTTTTTT
TRBJ2-3 | TRBV3-1 | TRBD1 | many | CASSAGTGRDTQYF | TGTGCCAGCAGTGCCGGGACAGGAAGGGATACGCAGTATTTT
TRBJ1-1 | TRBV2 | . | many | CATVDVENTEAFF | TGTGCCACGGTGGACGTGGAGAACACTGAAGCTTTCTTT
TRBJ1-6 | TRBV29-1 | . | many | CSAQDSLNSPLHF | TGCAGCGCCCAGGACAGTCTTAATTCACCCCTCCACTTT
TRBJ2-7 | TRBV15 | TRBD1 | many | CATSRGDSENVVLF | TGTGCCACCAGCAGAGGGGACAGCGAAAACGTCGTCCTCTTC
TRBJ2-3 | TRBV24-1 | . | few | CATTGTYTDTQYF | TGTGCCACCACGGGCACCTACACAGATACGCAGTATTTT
TRBJ2-1 | TRBV24-1 | TRBD2 | few | CATSASGGLNEQFF | TGTGCCACCAGTGCAAGCGGGGGGCTGAATGAGCAGTTCTTC
TRBJ2-7 | TRBV12-3/TRBV12-4 | . | few | CASSFRSESSYEQYF | TGTGCCAGCAGTTTTAGAAGCGAAAGTTCCTACGAGCAGTACTTC
TRBJ2-7 | TRBV6-5 | TRBD1 | many | CASSYPGTGLYEQYF | TGTGCCAGCAGTTACCCCGGGACAGGGCTTTACGAGCAGTACTTC
TRBJ2-5 | TRBV12-3/TRBV12-4 | . | few | CASSFGGAKETQYF | TGTGCCAGCAGTTTTGGGGGTGCAAAGGAGACCCAGTACTTC
TRBJ1-1 | TRBV5-4 | TRBD1 | many | CASSQQGAVTEAFF | TGTGCCAGCAGCCAACAGGGGGCGGTCACTGAAGCTTTCTTT
TRBJ2-7 | TRBV5-1 | . | few | CASSLPQQGYEQYF | TGCGCCAGCAGCTTGCCACAACAGGGCTACGAGCAGTACTTC
TRBJ2-7 | TRBV24-1 | . | many | CATTQGRQDIYEQYF | TGTGCCACCACCCAAGGAAGACAGGATATTTACGAGCAGTACTTC
TRBJ1-2 | TRBV6-5 | . | many | CASSSGTSPNYGYTF | TGTGCCAGCAGTTCCGGGACATCGCCTAACTATGGCTACACCTTC
TRBJ1-5 | TRBV29-1 | TRBD1 | many | CSVLTGGGQPQHF | TGCAGCGTACTGACAGGGGGAGGACAGCCCCAGCATTTT
TRBJ2-1 | TRBV9 | . | many | CASSVRGGLNEQFF | TGTGCCAGCAGCGTAAGGGGGGGGCTTAATGAGCAGTTCTTC
TRBJ1-1 | TRBV5-1 | . | many | CASSLSDMGDTEAFF | TGCGCCAGCAGCTTGAGCGACATGGGGGACACTGAAGCTTTCTTT